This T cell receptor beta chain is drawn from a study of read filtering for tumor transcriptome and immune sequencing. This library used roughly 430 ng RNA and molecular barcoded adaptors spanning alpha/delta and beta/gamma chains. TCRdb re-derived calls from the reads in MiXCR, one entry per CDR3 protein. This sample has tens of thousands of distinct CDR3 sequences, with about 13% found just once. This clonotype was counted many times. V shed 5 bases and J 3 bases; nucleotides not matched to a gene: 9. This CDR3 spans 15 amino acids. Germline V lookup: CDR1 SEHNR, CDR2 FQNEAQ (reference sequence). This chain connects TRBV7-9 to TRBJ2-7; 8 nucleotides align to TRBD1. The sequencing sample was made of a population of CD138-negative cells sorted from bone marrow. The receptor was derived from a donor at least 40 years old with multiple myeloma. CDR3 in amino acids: CASSGTGTGNYEQYF. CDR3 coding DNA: TGTGCCAGCAGCGGAACCGGGACAGGTAACTACGAGCAGTACTTC.